One T cell receptor (beta chain) is described in this entry. These data come from a study of technical replicates of blood from a handful of donors. Here immunoSEQ multiplex PCR was the method, and the copy in TCRdb shows in-frame clones only, minus some. The data contain some 82,000 clones, 94% of them singletons. This TCR was sampled from a human donor in good health. The sequenced sample was T cells isolated from PBMCs.

In DNA, the CDR3 is TGTGCCAGCACCCTATCGCGTACAGGGACCACTGAAGCTTTCTTT. Residues: CASTLSRTGTTEAFF. V and J are TRBV6-1 and TRBJ1-1, with a possible D match to TRBD1 (6 bases). The ends were cut back, 7 bases at V and 4 bases at J, with 19 bases in the middle. CDR1 is MNHNS and CDR2 is SASEGT in the germline V gene. The CDR3 is 15 amino acids.